This TCR beta chain was sequenced during a study of molecular identifiers for immune sequencing clone quantification. This clonotype was counted many times. TCRdb recomputed calls from the PCR reads with MiXCR, one row per CDR3 protein. The sample includes around 40,000 distinct CDR3 sequences, 15% to 20% seen only once; the top ten take approximately 1%. This CDR3 has 14 amino acids. In germline, CDR1 is SGHTA, CDR2 FQGNSA. Losses at the gene ends were 8 bases for V and 7 bases for J; bases not matched to a gene: 13. The chain employs TRBV7-2 and TRBJ2-7; 8 bases match TRBD1. Sequencing was carried out using naive CD8+ T cells from blood, with Jurkat cell RNA spiked in. The subset: FACS-sorted CD8+CD4-CCR7+CD45RA+ naive T cells. The receptor was derived from a human donor in good health. Some libraries in this study had Jurkat cell RNA spiked in. The CDR3 is CASLMSPGGSEQYF. Here the CDR3 DNA reads TGTGCCAGCCTTATGAGCCCAGGGGGCAGTGAGCAGTACTTC.